This record looks at one T cell receptor (beta chain) sequence and its context. The sample comes from a study of cytomegalovirus exposure and HLA in healthy donors. The CDR3 length is 15 residues. Trimming shortened V by 4 bases and J by 3 bases, and 16 bases separated the two germline ends. CDR1 and CDR2 from the germline V gene are SGHRS and YFSETQ. This table comes from immunoSEQ multiplex PCR, and its TCRdb copy is limited to in-frame clones, with some not included. The sample records 100,000 to 150,000 clones, around 90% being singletons. This sequence was found in a woman under 30 in good health and CMV-seronegative. The sequencing sample was made of PBMCs. This chain links TRBV5-1 with TRBJ2-5; tentatively, D is TRBD1 (5 bases). The CDR3: CASSRGAYTKETQYF. For the CDR3, the DNA is TGCGCCAGCAGCAGGGGTGCTTATACAAAAGAGACCCAGTACTTC.